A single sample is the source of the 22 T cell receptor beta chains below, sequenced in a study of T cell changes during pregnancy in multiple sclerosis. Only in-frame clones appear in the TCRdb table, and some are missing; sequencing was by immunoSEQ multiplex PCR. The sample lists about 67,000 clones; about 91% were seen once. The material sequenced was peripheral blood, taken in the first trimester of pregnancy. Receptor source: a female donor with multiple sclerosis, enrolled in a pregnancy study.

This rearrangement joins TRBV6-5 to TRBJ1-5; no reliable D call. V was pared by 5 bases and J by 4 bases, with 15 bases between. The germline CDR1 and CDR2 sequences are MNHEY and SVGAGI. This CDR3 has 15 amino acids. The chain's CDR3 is CASSPRGGRNQPQHF. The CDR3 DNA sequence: TGTGCCAGCAGTCCCCGCGGAGGGCGTAATCAGCCCCAGCATTTT.

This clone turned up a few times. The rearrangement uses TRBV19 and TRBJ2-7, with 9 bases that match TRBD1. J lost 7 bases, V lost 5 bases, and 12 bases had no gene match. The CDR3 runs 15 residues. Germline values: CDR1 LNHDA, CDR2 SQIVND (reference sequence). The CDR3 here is CASSGTGSFSGEQYF. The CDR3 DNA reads TGTGCCAGTAGTGGGACAGGGTCTTTTTCGGGAGAGCAGTACTTC.

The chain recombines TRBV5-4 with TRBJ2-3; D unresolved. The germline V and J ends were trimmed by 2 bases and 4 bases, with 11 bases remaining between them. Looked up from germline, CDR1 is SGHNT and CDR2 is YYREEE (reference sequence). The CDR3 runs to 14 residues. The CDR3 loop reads CASSFERRPDTQYF. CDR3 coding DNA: TGTGCCAGCAGCTTTGAGAGGAGACCAGATACGCAGTATTTT.

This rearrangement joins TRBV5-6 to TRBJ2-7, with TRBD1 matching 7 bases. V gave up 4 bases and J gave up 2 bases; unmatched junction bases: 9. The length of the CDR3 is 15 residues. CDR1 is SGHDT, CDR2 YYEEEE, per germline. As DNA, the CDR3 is TGTGCCAGCAGCGTTGAAGGGGGCACCCCCTACGAGCAGTACTTC. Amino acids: CASSVEGGTPYEQYF.

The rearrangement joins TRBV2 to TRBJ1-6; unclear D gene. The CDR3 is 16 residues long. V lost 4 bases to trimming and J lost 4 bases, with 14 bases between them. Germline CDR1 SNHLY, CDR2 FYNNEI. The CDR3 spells CASSAREGSYNSPLHF. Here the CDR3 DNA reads TGTGCCAGCAGTGCCAGAGAGGGATCTTATAATTCACCCCTCCACTTT.

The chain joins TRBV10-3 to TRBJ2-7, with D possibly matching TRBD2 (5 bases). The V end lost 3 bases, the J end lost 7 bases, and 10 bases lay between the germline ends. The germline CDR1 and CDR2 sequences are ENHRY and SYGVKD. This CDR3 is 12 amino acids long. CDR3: CAISDEGREQYF. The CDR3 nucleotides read TGTGCCATCAGTGACGAGGGTCGGGAGCAGTACTTC.

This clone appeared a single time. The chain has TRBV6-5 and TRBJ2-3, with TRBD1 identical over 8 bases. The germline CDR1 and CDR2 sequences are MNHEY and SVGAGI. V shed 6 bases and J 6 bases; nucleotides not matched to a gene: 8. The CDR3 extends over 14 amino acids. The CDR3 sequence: CASRRQGATDTQYF. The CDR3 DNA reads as TGTGCCAGCAGAAGGCAGGGGGCTACGGATACGCAGTATTTT.

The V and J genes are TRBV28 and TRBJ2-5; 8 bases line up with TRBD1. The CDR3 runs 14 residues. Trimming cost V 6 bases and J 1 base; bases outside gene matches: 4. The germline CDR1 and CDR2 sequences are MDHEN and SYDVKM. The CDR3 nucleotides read TGTGCCAGCAGCCCCAGGGGGCTCCAAGAGACCCAGTACTTC. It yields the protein CASSPRGLQETQYF.

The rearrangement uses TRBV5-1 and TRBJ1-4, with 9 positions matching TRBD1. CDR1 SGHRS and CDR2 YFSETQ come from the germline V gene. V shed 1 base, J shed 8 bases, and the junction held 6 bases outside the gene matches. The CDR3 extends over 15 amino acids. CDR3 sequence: CASSLTGGAAEKLFF. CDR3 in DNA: TGCGCCAGCAGCTTGACAGGGGGCGCAGCCGAAAAACTGTTTTTT.

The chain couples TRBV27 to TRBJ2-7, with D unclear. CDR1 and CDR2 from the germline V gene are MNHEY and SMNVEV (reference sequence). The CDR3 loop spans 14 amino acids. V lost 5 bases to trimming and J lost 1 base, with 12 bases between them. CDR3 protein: CASSPLTTSYEQYF. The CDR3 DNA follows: TGTGCCAGCAGTCCCTTAACCACTTCCTACGAGCAGTACTTC.

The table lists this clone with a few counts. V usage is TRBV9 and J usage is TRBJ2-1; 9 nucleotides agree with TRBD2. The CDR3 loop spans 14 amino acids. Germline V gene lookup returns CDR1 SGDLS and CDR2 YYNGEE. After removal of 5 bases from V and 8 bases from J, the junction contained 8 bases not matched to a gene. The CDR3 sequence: CASSYSGSRDEQFF. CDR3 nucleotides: TGTGCCAGCAGTTATAGCGGGAGTAGGGATGAGCAGTTCTTC.

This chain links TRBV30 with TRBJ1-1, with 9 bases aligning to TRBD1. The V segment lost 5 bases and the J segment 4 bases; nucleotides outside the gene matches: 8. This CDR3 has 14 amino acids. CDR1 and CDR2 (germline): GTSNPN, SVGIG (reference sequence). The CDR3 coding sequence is TGTGCCTGGGGCTTACAGGGGGCTGGCACTGAAGCTTTCTTT. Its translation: CAWGLQGAGTEAFF. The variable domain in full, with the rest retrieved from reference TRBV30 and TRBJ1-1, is SQTIHQWPATLVQPVGSPLSLECTVEGTSNPNLYWYRQAAGRGLQLLFYSVGIGQISSEVPQNLSASRPQDRQFILSSKKLLLSDSGFYLCAWGLQGAGTEAFFGQGTRLTVV.

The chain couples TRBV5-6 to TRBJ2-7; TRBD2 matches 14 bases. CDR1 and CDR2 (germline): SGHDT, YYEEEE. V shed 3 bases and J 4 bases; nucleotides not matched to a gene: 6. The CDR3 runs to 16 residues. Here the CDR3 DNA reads TGTGCCAGCAGCTGGGGACTAGCGGGAGTGGATTACGAGCAGTACTTC. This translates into CASSWGLAGVDYEQYF.

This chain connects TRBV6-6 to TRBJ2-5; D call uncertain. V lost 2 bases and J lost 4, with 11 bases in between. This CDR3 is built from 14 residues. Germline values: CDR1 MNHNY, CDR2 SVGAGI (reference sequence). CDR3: CASSYPSPLETQYF. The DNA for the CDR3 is TGTGCCAGCAGTTACCCCTCCCCTCTAGAGACCCAGTACTTC.

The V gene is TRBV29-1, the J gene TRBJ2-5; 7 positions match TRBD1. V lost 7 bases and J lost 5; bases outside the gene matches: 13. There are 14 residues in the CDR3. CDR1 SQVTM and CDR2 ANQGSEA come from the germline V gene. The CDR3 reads CSAVPQGYEETQYF. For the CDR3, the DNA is TGCAGCGCAGTGCCACAGGGGTATGAGGAGACCCAGTACTTC.

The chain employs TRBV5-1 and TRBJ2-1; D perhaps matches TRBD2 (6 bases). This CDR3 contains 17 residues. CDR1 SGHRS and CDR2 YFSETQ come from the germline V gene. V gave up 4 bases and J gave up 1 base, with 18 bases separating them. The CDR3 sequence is CASSVSPLTRSYNEQFF. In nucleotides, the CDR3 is TGCGCCAGCAGCGTGTCACCTTTGACTAGGTCCTACAATGAGCAGTTCTTC.

CDR3 sequence reads: CATQNAYGNQPQHF. Here the CDR3 DNA reads TGTGCCACCCAAAACGCCTACGGCAATCAGCCCCAGCATTTT. The J gene is TRBJ1-5, the V gene TRBV6-1; D ambiguous. The ends were cut back, 10 bases at V and 2 bases at J, with 15 bases in the middle. Germline V gene lookup returns CDR1 MNHNS and CDR2 SASEGT. This CDR3 has 14 residues.

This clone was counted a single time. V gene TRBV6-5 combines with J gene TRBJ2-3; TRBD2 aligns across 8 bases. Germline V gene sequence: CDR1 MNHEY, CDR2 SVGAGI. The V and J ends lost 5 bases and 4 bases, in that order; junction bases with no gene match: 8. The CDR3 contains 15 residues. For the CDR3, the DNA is TGTGCCAGCAGTGGGACGGGGGGGCGTTCAGATACGCAGTATTTT. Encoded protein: CASSGTGGRSDTQYF.

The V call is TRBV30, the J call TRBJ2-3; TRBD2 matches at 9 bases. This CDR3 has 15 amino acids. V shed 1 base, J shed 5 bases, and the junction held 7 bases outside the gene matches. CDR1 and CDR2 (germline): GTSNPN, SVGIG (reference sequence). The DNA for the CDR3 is TGTGCCTGGAGTGAGGCTAGCGGGGATGTAGATACGCAGTATTTT. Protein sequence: CAWSEASGDVDTQYF. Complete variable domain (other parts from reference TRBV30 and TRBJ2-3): SQTIHQWPATLVQPVGSPLSLECTVEGTSNPNLYWYRQAAGRGLQLLFYSVGIGQISSEVPQNLSASRPQDRQFILSSKKLLLSDSGFYLCAWSEASGDVDTQYFGPGTRLTVL.

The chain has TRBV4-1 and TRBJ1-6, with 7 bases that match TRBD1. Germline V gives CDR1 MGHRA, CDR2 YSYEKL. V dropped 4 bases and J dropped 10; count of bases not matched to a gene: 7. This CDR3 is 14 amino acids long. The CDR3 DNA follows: TGCGCCAGCAGCCCTAGACAGGGCAACTCACCCCTCCACTTT. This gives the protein CASSPRQGNSPLHF.

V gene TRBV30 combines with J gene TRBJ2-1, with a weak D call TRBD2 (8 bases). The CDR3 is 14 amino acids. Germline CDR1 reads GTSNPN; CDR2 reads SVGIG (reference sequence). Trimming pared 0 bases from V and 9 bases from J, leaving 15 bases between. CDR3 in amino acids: CAWSVQGTRGEQFF. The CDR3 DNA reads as TGTGCCTGGAGTGTACAGGGGACTAGGGGTGAGCAGTTCTTC.

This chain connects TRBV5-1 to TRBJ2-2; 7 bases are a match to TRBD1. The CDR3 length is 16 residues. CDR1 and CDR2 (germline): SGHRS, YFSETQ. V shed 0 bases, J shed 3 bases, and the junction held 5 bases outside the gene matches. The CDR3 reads CASSLAATGDTGELFF. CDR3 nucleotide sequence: TGCGCCAGCAGCTTGGCCGCAACAGGGGACACCGGGGAGCTGTTTTTT.